One sample yielded the 25 T cell receptor beta chains listed below, sequenced in a study of T-cell memory formation after mild COVID-19. TCRdb passed the 5' RACE reads through MiXCR, listing each CDR3 protein once. The top ten hold around 23% of the sample, which has 170,000 or so distinct CDR3 sequences, about a fifth seen once. What was sequenced was PBMCs or a T cell subset sorted from them (not recorded which). The receptors come from an adult woman who had mild COVID-19 (a few samples of this study predate the infection). Cell type and time point are not known.

This clonotype occurred a few times. This rearrangement joins TRBV4-1 to TRBJ2-7; perhaps TRBD1 as D (6 bases). Germline assignment: CDR1 MGHRA and CDR2 YSYEKL. The V gene lost 0 bases and the J gene lost 1 base, with 13 bases spanning the gap. This CDR3 comprises 16 residues. The CDR3 loop is CASSQESTQGSYEQYF. The CDR3 bases are TGCGCCAGCAGCCAAGAATCAACACAGGGATCCTACGAGCAGTACTTC.

This clonotype was seen only a few times. The chain combines TRBV7-9 with TRBJ2-7, with D possibly TRBD2 on 6 matching bases. Trimming took 8 bases from V and 5 from J, leaving 16 bases between them. CDR3 size: 13 residues. The V gene's germline CDR1 is SEHNR and CDR2 FQNEAQ (reference sequence). The CDR3 reads CASRRGSPNEQYF. In DNA, the CDR3 is TGTGCCAGCCGCCGGGGGAGTCCCAACGAGCAGTACTTC. Based on the CDR3 plus reference TRBV7-9 and TRBJ2-7, the full variable domain is DTGVSQNPRHKITKRGQNVTFRCDPISEHNRLYWYRQTLGQGPEFLTYFQNEAQLEKSRLLSDRFSAERPKGSFSTLEIQRTEQGDSAMYLCASRRGSPNEQYFGPGTRLTVT.

This clonotype was observed a few times. The rearrangement joins TRBV9 to TRBJ2-6; 8 bases fit TRBD1. CDR1 and CDR2 (germline): SGDLS, YYNGEE. The CDR3 spans 20 residues. The V segment lost 3 bases and the J segment 1 base; nucleotides outside the gene matches: 15. As DNA, the CDR3 is TGTGCCAGCAGCGCTCCAACCTTGGCAGGGGGCTTGTCTGGGGCCAACGTCCTGACTTTC. Translating gives CASSAPTLAGGLSGANVLTF.

This chain connects TRBV27 to TRBJ2-7; 7 bases line up with TRBD1. The V and J ends lost 4 bases and 5 bases, in that order; junction bases with no gene match: 8. Germline lookup yields CDR1 MNHEY and CDR2 SMNVEV (reference sequence). The CDR3 consists of 14 residues. Here the CDR3 reads CASSYVNRGNEQYF. The DNA of the CDR3 is TGTGCCAGCAGTTACGTAAACAGGGGAAACGAGCAGTACTTC.

The V call is TRBV14, the J call TRBJ2-1; the D gene is possibly TRBD2 (6 bases). Germline lookup yields CDR1 SGHDN and CDR2 FVKESK. V was pared by 1 base and J by 4 bases, with 11 bases between. This CDR3 is 15 amino acids long. The CDR3 DNA follows: TGTGCCAGCAGCCAAGTGGGAGGCATTTACAATGAGCAGTTCTTC. Its translation is CASSQVGGIYNEQFF.

The genes are TRBV12-3 or TRBV12-4 and TRBJ2-4; 9 bases are a match to TRBD1. J gave up 8 bases and V 5 bases, and 7 bases lay outside the gene matches. The length of the CDR3 is 14 residues. CDR3 coding DNA: TGTGCCAGCAGTCCGGACAGGGGCGGGGACATTCAGTACTTC. It is translated as CASSPDRGGDIQYF.

This clonotype occurred a few times. The chain uses TRBV20-1 and TRBJ1-3; D may be TRBD1 (6 bases). The CDR3 contains 23 residues. Germline CDR1 is DFQATT and CDR2 is SNEGSKA (reference sequence). The CDR3 nucleotides are TGCAGCCGGGGTGTCCCTACTAAGCGCTCTACGGGGGGCTACTATACCTCTGGAAACACCATATATTTT. Amino acid sequence: CSRGVPTKRSTGGYYTSGNTIYF.

This clonotype was counted a few times. This chain joins TRBV7-9 and TRBJ2-1; tentatively, D is TRBD2 (6 bases). Per germline, CDR1 SEHNR and CDR2 FQNEAQ (reference sequence). CDR3 length: 16 residues. V dropped 5 bases and J dropped 1 base, with 15 bases sitting between them. This CDR3 reads CASSHLTGVSYNEQFF. In DNA form, the CDR3 reads TGTGCCAGCAGCCACCTGACGGGAGTTTCCTACAATGAGCAGTTCTTC.

The chain joins TRBV27 to TRBJ1-5; D possibly corresponds to TRBD1 (5 bases). Germline values: CDR1 MNHEY, CDR2 SMNVEV (reference sequence). The CDR3 runs to 18 residues. V was shortened by 5 bases and J by 0 bases, with 20 bases between the two germline ends. The chain's CDR3 is CASSPWAGVRYSNQPQHF. As DNA, the CDR3 is TGTGCCAGCAGTCCTTGGGCGGGGGTTAGGTATAGCAATCAGCCCCAGCATTTT.

The chain combines TRBV7-6 with TRBJ2-3; weak D call: TRBD2 (6 bases). The length of the CDR3 is 13 residues. Trimming stripped 1 base from V and 5 bases from J, with 7 bases between. Germline-derived CDR1 and CDR2 are SGHVS and FNYEAQ. CDR3 bases: TGTGCCAGCAGCTTAGACGGGGGAGATACGCAGTATTTT. This gives the protein CASSLDGGDTQYF. Filled out from reference TRBV7-6 and TRBJ2-3, the complete variable domain reads GAGVSQSPRYKVTKRGQDVALRCDPISGHVSLYWYRQALGQGPEFLTYFNYEAQQDKSGLPNDRFSAERPEGSISTLTIQRTEQRDSAMYRCASSLDGGDTQYFGPGTRLTVL.

Only a few counts were recorded for this clonotype. The gene calls are TRBV29-1 and TRBJ2-3; TRBD1 matches at 12 bases. Losses at the gene ends were 0 bases for V and 4 bases for J; bases not matched to a gene: 5. This CDR3 contains 16 residues. Germline V lookup: CDR1 SQVTM, CDR2 ANQGSEA. CDR3 in amino acids: CSVEDPGQGAADTQYF. The CDR3, as DNA: TGCAGCGTTGAAGATCCGGGACAGGGGGCTGCAGATACGCAGTATTTT.

The V and J genes are TRBV13 and TRBJ1-1; tentatively, D is TRBD1 (5 bases). The CDR3 contains 15 residues. The germline V gene encodes CDR1 PRHDT and CDR2 FYEKMQ (reference sequence). The V and J ends lost 5 bases and 0 bases respectively, with 13 bases between them. CDR3 sequence: CASSPSWGMNTEAFF. The CDR3 DNA sequence: TGTGCCAGCAGCCCCAGTTGGGGGATGAACACTGAAGCTTTCTTT.

This clonotype was detected only a few times. The rearrangement links TRBV29-1 to TRBJ2-3; D is ambiguous. V lost 6 bases and J 4 bases, leaving 20 bases between the germline ends. Germline CDR1 SQVTM, CDR2 ANQGSEA. This CDR3 is 15 amino acids long. Here the CDR3 DNA reads TGCAGCGTCCCTGCCTGGCCTCGAAGCTCAGATACGCAGTATTTT. This translates into CSVPAWPRSSDTQYF.

The chain employs TRBV19 and TRBJ2-3; the D gene is possibly TRBD2 (6 bases). CDR3 length: 12 amino acids. The germline V gene encodes CDR1 LNHDA and CDR2 SQIVND (reference sequence). Trimming removed 7 bases from V and 6 bases from J, with 11 bases in between. The DNA of the CDR3 is TGTGCCAGTACCCCGGGAGACGATACGCAGTATTTT. This gives the protein CASTPGDDTQYF.

This clonotype was counted many times. V and J are TRBV7-6 and TRBJ2-7; no definite D call. The CDR3 sequence is 13 residues long. Per germline, CDR1 SGHVS and CDR2 FNYEAQ. V was shortened by 2 bases and J by 9 bases, with 14 bases between the two germline ends. In DNA, the CDR3 is TGTGCCAGCAGCTTAAGTATCACGGATGGGCAGTACTTC. Its protein product is CASSLSITDGQYF.

V and J are TRBV5-8 and TRBJ2-5; D is undetermined. The CDR3 is 14 residues long. Between the trimmed V and J ends, which lost 2 bases and 4 bases, there was a span of 12 bases. Per germline, CDR1 SGHTS and CDR2 YDEGEE. CDR3 sequence: CASSFDGRAETQYF. The CDR3 DNA is TGTGCCAGCAGCTTCGACGGTCGTGCAGAGACCCAGTACTTC.

V usage is TRBV5-1 and J usage is TRBJ2-5; no firm D call. Germline CDR1 reads SGHRS; CDR2 reads YFSETQ. The germline V and J ends were trimmed by 2 bases and 3 bases, with 17 bases remaining between them. This CDR3 is built from 16 residues. The CDR3 DNA sequence: TGCGCCAGCAGCTTTCTGGGCGACCGCGCTAAAGAGACCCAGTACTTC. This encodes CASSFLGDRAKETQYF.

The chain joins TRBV15 to TRBJ1-5; D remains ambiguous. CDR3 length: 18 amino acids. Trimming pared 8 bases from V and 2 bases from J, leaving 25 bases between. Germline-derived CDR1 and CDR2 are LNHNV and YYDKDF (reference sequence). The CDR3, as DNA: TGTGCCACCTACGGTGAACTTTGGATTACGGTCGGCAATCAGCCCCAGCATTTT. Translation gives CATYGELWITVGNQPQHF.

This clonotype was counted a few times. The rearrangement links TRBV7-6 to TRBJ2-1, with D maybe TRBD2 (5 bases). Trimming took off 5 bases at V and 6 bases at J, with 20 bases between the two ends. Per germline, CDR1 SGHVS and CDR2 FNYEAQ. The CDR3 loop spans 16 amino acids. CDR3 in DNA: TGTGCCAGCAGCCCGTTCGGAGCGGCAATTTTCAATGAGCAGTTCTTC. Residues: CASSPFGAAIFNEQFF. The entire variable domain, with the rest obtained from reference TRBV7-6 and TRBJ2-1, is as follows: GAGVSQSPRYKVTKRGQDVALRCDPISGHVSLYWYRQALGQGPEFLTYFNYEAQQDKSGLPNDRFSAERPEGSISTLTIQRTEQRDSAMYRCASSPFGAAIFNEQFFGPGTRLTVL.

The rearrangement uses TRBV20-1 and TRBJ2-2, with D tentatively TRBD1 or TRBD2 (5 bases each). V gave up 0 bases and J gave up 6 bases, with 11 bases separating them. In germline, CDR1 is DFQATT, CDR2 SNEGSKA (reference sequence). This CDR3 region has 14 residues. The CDR3 spells CSARDPPGPGELFF. DNA of the CDR3: TGCAGTGCTAGAGATCCGCCGGGGCCCGGGGAGCTGTTTTTT.

The rearrangement uses TRBV5-1 and TRBJ2-5; 7 bases line up with TRBD1. Per the germline V gene, CDR1 is SGHRS and CDR2 is YFSETQ. This CDR3 comprises 14 residues. J was trimmed by 2 bases and V by 2 bases; bases with no gene match: 3. The CDR3 bases are TGCGCCAGCAGCTTAAGACAGGGACAAGAGACCCAGTACTTC. Its protein product is CASSLRQGQETQYF.

In this sample, this clonotype turned up a few times. V is TRBV6-2 or TRBV6-3 and J is TRBJ2-3; D unclear. Germline CDR1 MNHEY, CDR2 SVGEGT. V dropped 2 bases and J dropped 2 bases, with 5 bases sitting between them. This CDR3 is built from 13 residues. The CDR3 DNA reads as TGTGCCAGCAGTTACGGACCCACAGATACGCAGTATTTT. Translating gives CASSYGPTDTQYF.

DNA of the CDR3: TGTGCCAGCAGGAACCACCCGGGGGAAGAGCAGTACTTC. Residues: CASRNHPGEEQYF. J is TRBJ2-7 and V is TRBV6-1; possible D gene TRBD2, 6 bases. The CDR3 is made up of 13 amino acids. CDR1 and CDR2 (germline): MNHNS, SASEGT. V dropped 6 bases and J dropped 7 bases, with 16 bases sitting between them.

This clonotype was recorded a few times. The gene calls are TRBV12-3 or TRBV12-4 and TRBJ1-6; D is unresolved. The V end was cut by 3 bases, the J end by 0 bases, with 6 bases between. The CDR3 extends over 15 amino acids. CDR3 in amino acids: CASSLGFSYNSPLHF. In DNA, the CDR3 is TGTGCCAGCAGTTTGGGATTCTCCTATAATTCACCCCTCCACTTT.

The table lists this clonotype with a few counts. The J gene is TRBJ1-2, the V gene TRBV28; 7 bases agree with TRBD1. This CDR3 region has 14 residues. Looked up from germline, CDR1 is MDHEN and CDR2 is SYDVKM. J was trimmed by 6 bases and V by 2 bases; bases with no gene match: 6. DNA for the CDR3: TGTGCCAGCAGTTTAACCCCAGGGGGGGATGGCTACACCTTC. Its translation is CASSLTPGGDGYTF.